Listed below are T cell receptor beta chains from one sample, sequenced in a study of cytomegalovirus exposure and HLA in healthy donors. Profiling relied on immunoSEQ multiplex PCR, and the TCRdb table lists in-frame clones only, not all of them. This sample contains 200,000 to 250,000 clones. The source material was PBMCs. The receptors shown here come from a woman aged 30 to 39 in good health and CMV-seropositive. CDR3s include the opening cysteine and the closing phenylalanine or tryptophan. D genes are given only for firm matches.

D,V,CDR3
TRBD2,TRBV4-2,CASSQDRGRGGREQFF
TRBD2,TRBV10-1,CASSESTSGRRTQYF
-,TRBV4-2,CASSQGVNTEAFF
-,TRBV5-6,CASSLADEQFF
-,TRBV4-1,CASSQGRADSTDTQYF
-,TRBV10-1,CASSESGGEAFF
-,TRBV27,CASSLRSSVRSQETQYF
-,TRBV5-6,CASSFLPTGELFF
-,TRBV11-2,CASSLDGLARRTGELFF
TRBD1,TRBV4-1,CASSWGDRGLEAFF
-,TRBV6-5,CASSSSGGITDTQYF
TRBD2,TRBV28,CASSPGLAGLYNEQFF
TRBD2,TRBV4-3,CASSYGGVTSGNNEQFF
TRBD1,TRBV9,CASSVVGQQYGYTF
-,TRBV7-2,CASSFLFREDGYTF
TRBD1,TRBV5-4,CASSGPAGGFRNTIYF
-,TRBV19,CASSPPPGGGQPQHF
TRBD1,TRBV5-1,CASSSQGATNEKLFF
-,TRBV25-1,CASSESYRGVKTQYF
TRBD1,TRBV7-2,CASSSPPTGSYEQYF
-,TRBV18,CASSPLGSNEKLFF
TRBD1,TRBV19,CASSISWTGGVEAKNIQYF
TRBD1,TRBV6-5,CASRDRPNSNQPQHF
TRBD1,TRBV19,CASSMVRGRVYGYTF